A selection of T cell receptor beta chains follows, all from one sample in a study of cytomegalovirus exposure and HLA in healthy donors. Using immunoSEQ multiplex PCR, the repertoire was profiled, and TCRdb retains in-frame clones only, with some absent. Counted here are approximately 140,000 clones, 65% to 80% occurring once; the ten biggest clones make up 1% to 1.5%. The sample consisted of PBMCs. These receptors all stem from a male donor in good health and CMV-seropositive. The CDR3 runs from the conserved cysteine through the conserved F or W. The D gene is left open where the match is weak.

len: 17; j_gene: TRBJ2-5; v_gene: TRBV27; d_gene: -; CDR3aa: CATRGHRGLAGEGTQYF
len: 15; j_gene: TRBJ1-2; v_gene: TRBV5-5; d_gene: -; CDR3aa: CASSLDDRRVHGYTF
len: 14; j_gene: TRBJ1-1; v_gene: TRBV6-6; d_gene: -; CDR3aa: CASSLNREGFEAFF
len: 12; j_gene: TRBJ2-7; v_gene: TRBV30; d_gene: TRBD1; CDR3aa: CAWRQGALEQYF
len: 16; j_gene: TRBJ1-1; v_gene: TRBV9; d_gene: -; CDR3aa: CASSRQSASRNTEAFF
len: 15; j_gene: TRBJ2-5; v_gene: TRBV7-9; d_gene: TRBD1; CDR3aa: CASSLARGQQETQYF
len: 18; j_gene: TRBJ2-6; v_gene: TRBV5-1; d_gene: TRBD1; CDR3aa: CASSPRQGPSRGANVLTF
len: 15; j_gene: TRBJ1-3; v_gene: TRBV29-1; d_gene: -; CDR3aa: CSVEIPGSTANTIYF
len: 11; j_gene: TRBJ1-2; v_gene: TRBV20-1; d_gene: -; CDR3aa: CSAPTDRGYTF
len: 16; j_gene: TRBJ1-6; v_gene: TRBV4-1; d_gene: TRBD1; CDR3aa: CASSQDGNRQGSPLHF
len: 16; j_gene: TRBJ2-1; v_gene: TRBV5-4; d_gene: TRBD2; CDR3aa: CASSLGGTSSYNEQFF
len: 15; j_gene: TRBJ1-5; v_gene: TRBV6-5; d_gene: -; CDR3aa: CASSYSGRPNQPQHF
len: 11; j_gene: TRBJ1-1; v_gene: TRBV12-5; d_gene: TRBD1; CDR3aa: CASGFSGGAFF
len: 14; j_gene: TRBJ1-2; v_gene: TRBV27; d_gene: TRBD1; CDR3aa: CASRLGTGDYGYTF
len: 16; j_gene: TRBJ2-1; v_gene: TRBV7-9; d_gene: -; CDR3aa: CSSSFIGGASYNEQFF
len: 17; j_gene: TRBJ1-1; v_gene: TRBV4-3; d_gene: -; CDR3aa: CASSQGSGVITNTEAFF
len: 15; j_gene: TRBJ1-1; v_gene: TRBV4-3; d_gene: TRBD1; CDR3aa: CASSQGQGAYTEAFF
len: 13; j_gene: TRBJ2-7; v_gene: TRBV2; d_gene: -; CDR3aa: CASKSAGEGEQYF
len: 14; j_gene: TRBJ1-5; v_gene: TRBV9; d_gene: -; CDR3aa: CASSGRQDGQPQHF
len: 14; j_gene: TRBJ1-1; v_gene: TRBV6-6; d_gene: -; CDR3aa: CASRKTDWYTEAFF
len: 19; j_gene: TRBJ2-2; v_gene: TRBV28; d_gene: -; CDR3aa: CASSSGLRGHPSNTGELFF
len: 15; j_gene: TRBJ1-6; v_gene: TRBV6-5; d_gene: TRBD1; CDR3aa: CASSRSTGDNSPLHF
len: 14; j_gene: TRBJ2-3; v_gene: TRBV6-5; d_gene: TRBD2; CDR3aa: CASSSGGRADTQYF
len: 15; j_gene: TRBJ1-2; v_gene: TRBV27; d_gene: -; CDR3aa: CASSLLSSGGGGYTF
len: 12; j_gene: TRBJ1-1; v_gene: TRBV2; d_gene: -; CDR3aa: CASSESTAEAFF
len: 17; j_gene: TRBJ1-4; v_gene: TRBV15; d_gene: TRBD1; CDR3aa: CATSRDGTGGFGEKLFF
len: 15; j_gene: TRBJ2-2; v_gene: TRBV5-4; d_gene: -; CDR3aa: CASSLATGFTGELFF
len: 13; j_gene: TRBJ2-7; v_gene: TRBV19; d_gene: TRBD2; CDR3aa: CASSLAGSYEQYF
len: 13; j_gene: TRBJ1-1; v_gene: TRBV18; d_gene: -; CDR3aa: CASSPSRDTEAFF
len: 14; j_gene: TRBJ2-3; v_gene: TRBV9; d_gene: -; CDR3aa: CASSPLGGTDTQYF
len: 13; j_gene: TRBJ2-7; v_gene: TRBV10-2; d_gene: -; CDR3aa: CASRPTAAYEQYF
len: 15; j_gene: TRBJ2-7; v_gene: TRBV13; d_gene: TRBD2; CDR3aa: CASSSGLAGLYEQYF
len: 14; j_gene: TRBJ2-7; v_gene: TRBV19; d_gene: TRBD1; CDR3aa: CASSIAPDRAEQYF
len: 18; j_gene: TRBJ2-3; v_gene: TRBV6-8; d_gene: -; CDR3aa: CASSYSTEDRASTDTQYF
len: 19; j_gene: TRBJ2-6; v_gene: TRBV4-1; d_gene: TRBD1; CDR3aa: CASSQFPDRALSGANVLTF
len: 17; j_gene: TRBJ2-1; v_gene: TRBV11-2; d_gene: TRBD2; CDR3aa: CASSGLAGKPSYNEQFF
len: 16; j_gene: TRBJ1-4; v_gene: TRBV7-9; d_gene: -; CDR3aa: CASSLAGAGLNEKLFF
len: 14; j_gene: TRBJ1-3; v_gene: TRBV7-9; d_gene: -; CDR3aa: CASSPAGQRNTIYF
len: 14; j_gene: TRBJ1-1; v_gene: TRBV5-4; d_gene: -; CDR3aa: CASSTGQMYTEAFF
len: 16; j_gene: TRBJ2-1; v_gene: TRBV7-3; d_gene: -; CDR3aa: CASSTTGLITYNEQFF
len: 14; j_gene: TRBJ1-1; v_gene: TRBV18; d_gene: TRBD1; CDR3aa: CASSQGQGITEAFF
len: 18; j_gene: TRBJ1-3; v_gene: TRBV4-1; d_gene: TRBD1; CDR3aa: CASSQDPGEGTGGNTIYF
len: 17; j_gene: TRBJ2-7; v_gene: TRBV28; d_gene: -; CDR3aa: CASSRIGQIQGAYEQYF
len: 16; j_gene: TRBJ1-1; v_gene: TRBV7-9; d_gene: TRBD1; CDR3aa: CASSYDRGQGSTEAFF
len: 12; j_gene: TRBJ2-5; v_gene: TRBV4-2; d_gene: -; CDR3aa: CASSQGRETQYF
len: 14; j_gene: TRBJ2-7; v_gene: TRBV28; d_gene: -; CDR3aa: CASSLYGVSYEQYF
len: 16; j_gene: TRBJ2-7; v_gene: TRBV28; d_gene: TRBD1; CDR3aa: CASSFLFRQGGYEQYF
len: 14; j_gene: TRBJ2-7; v_gene: TRBV7-2; d_gene: TRBD2; CDR3aa: CASSLASGYYEQYF
len: 14; j_gene: TRBJ2-7; v_gene: TRBV25-1; d_gene: -; CDR3aa: CASSEYNQAYEQYF
len: 13; j_gene: TRBJ2-7; v_gene: TRBV7-3; d_gene: TRBD1; CDR3aa: CASSRTGDYEQYF
len: 16; j_gene: TRBJ2-7; v_gene: TRBV6-5; d_gene: TRBD2; CDR3aa: CASSYSYPLAGYEQYF
len: 15; j_gene: TRBJ2-1; v_gene: TRBV6-4; d_gene: TRBD2; CDR3aa: CASSDTSGSYNEQFF
len: 17; j_gene: TRBJ2-4; v_gene: TRBV2; d_gene: TRBD1; CDR3aa: CASSEGTGGLAKNIQYF
len: 16; j_gene: TRBJ2-3; v_gene: TRBV18; d_gene: TRBD1; CDR3aa: CASSPYGQESTDTQYF
len: 18; j_gene: TRBJ2-3; v_gene: TRBV7-2; d_gene: TRBD1; CDR3aa: CASSLLNPGQASTDTQYF